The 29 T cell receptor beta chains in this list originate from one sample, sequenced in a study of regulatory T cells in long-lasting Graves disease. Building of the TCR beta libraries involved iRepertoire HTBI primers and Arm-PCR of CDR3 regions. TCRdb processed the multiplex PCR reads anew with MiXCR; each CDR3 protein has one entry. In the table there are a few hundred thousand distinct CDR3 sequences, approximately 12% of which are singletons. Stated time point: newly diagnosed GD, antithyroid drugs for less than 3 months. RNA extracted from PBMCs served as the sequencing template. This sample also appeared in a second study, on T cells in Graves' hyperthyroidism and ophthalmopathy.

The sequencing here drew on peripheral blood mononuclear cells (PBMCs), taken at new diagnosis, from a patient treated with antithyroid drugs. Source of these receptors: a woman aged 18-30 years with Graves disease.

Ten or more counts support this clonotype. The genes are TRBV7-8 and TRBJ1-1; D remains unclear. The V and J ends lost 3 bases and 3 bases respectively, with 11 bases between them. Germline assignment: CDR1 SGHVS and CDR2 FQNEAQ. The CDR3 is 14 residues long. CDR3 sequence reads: CASSFVDEDTEAFF. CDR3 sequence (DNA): TGTGCCAGCAGCTTTGTAGACGAGGACACTGAAGCTTTCTTT.

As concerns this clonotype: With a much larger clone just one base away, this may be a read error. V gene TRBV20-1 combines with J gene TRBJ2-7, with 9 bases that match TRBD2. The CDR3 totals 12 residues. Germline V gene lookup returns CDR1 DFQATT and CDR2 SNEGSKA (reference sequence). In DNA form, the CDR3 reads TGCAATGCTAGCGGGGACTTCTACGAGCAGTACTTC. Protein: CNASGDFYEQYF.

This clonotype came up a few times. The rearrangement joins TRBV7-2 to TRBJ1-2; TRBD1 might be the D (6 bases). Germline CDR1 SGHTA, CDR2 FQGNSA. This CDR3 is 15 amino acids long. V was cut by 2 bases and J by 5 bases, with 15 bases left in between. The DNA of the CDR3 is TGTGCCAGCAGCTTAAGAAGCTGGACAGCTTATGGCTACACCTTC. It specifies CASSLRSWTAYGYTF.

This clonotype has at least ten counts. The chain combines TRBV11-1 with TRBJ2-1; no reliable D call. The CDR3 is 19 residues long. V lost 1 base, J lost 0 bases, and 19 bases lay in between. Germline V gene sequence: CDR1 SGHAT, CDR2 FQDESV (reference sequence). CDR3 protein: CASSLVLRSEVSSYNEQFF. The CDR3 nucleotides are TGTGCCAGCAGCTTAGTCCTTCGTAGTGAGGTTAGCTCCTACAATGAGCAGTTCTTC. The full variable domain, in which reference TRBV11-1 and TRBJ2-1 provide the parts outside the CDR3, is EAEVAQSPRYKITEKSQAVAFWCDPISGHATLYWYRQILGQGPELLVQFQDESVVDDSQLPKDRFSAERLKGVDSTLKIQPAELGDSAMYLCASSLVLRSEVSSYNEQFFGPGTRLTVL.

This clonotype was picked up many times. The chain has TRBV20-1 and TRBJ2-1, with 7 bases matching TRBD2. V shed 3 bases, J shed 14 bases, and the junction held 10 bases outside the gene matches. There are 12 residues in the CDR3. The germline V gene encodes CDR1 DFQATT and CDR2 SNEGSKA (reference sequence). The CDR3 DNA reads TGCAGTGCTAGCGAAACTAGCGAGATCGAGTTCTTC. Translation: CSASETSEIEFF.

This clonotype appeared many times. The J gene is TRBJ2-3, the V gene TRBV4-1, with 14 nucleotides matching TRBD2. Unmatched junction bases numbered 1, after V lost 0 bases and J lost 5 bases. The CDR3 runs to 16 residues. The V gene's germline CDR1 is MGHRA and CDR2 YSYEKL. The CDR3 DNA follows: TGCGCCAGCAGCCAAGAGGGGACTAGCGGGGGAGATACGCAGTATTTT. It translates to CASSQEGTSGGDTQYF.

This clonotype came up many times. CDR3 nucleotide sequence: TGTGCCAGCAGTCAGACTAGCGGCTACGAGCAGTACTTC. This gives the protein CASSQTSGYEQYF. The chain uses TRBV7-9 and TRBJ2-7; 9 bases map to TRBD2. CDR3 length equals 13 residues. V was pared by 6 bases and J by 3 bases, with 3 bases of the junction left unmatched. Germline V lookup: CDR1 SEHNR, CDR2 FQNEAQ (reference sequence).

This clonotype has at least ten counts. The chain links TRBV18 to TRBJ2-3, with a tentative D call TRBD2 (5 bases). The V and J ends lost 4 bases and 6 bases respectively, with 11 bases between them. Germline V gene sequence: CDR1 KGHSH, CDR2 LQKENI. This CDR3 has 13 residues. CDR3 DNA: TGTGCCAGCTCACAACGGACTGGGGATACGCAGTATTTT. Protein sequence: CASSQRTGDTQYF.

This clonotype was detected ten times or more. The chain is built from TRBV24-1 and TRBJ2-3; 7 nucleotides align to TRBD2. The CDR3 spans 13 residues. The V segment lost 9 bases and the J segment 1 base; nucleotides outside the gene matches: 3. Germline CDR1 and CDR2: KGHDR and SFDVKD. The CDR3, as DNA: TGTGCCACCGGGAGGGAACGCACAGATACGCAGTATTTT. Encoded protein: CATGRERTDTQYF.

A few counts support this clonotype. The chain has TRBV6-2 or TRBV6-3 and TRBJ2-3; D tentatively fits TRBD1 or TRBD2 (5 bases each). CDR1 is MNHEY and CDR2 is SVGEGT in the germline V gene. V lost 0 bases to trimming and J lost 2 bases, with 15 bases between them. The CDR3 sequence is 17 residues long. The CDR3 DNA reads TGTGCCAGCAGTTACTCTCTCACTAGGACACACACAGATACGCAGTATTTT. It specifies CASSYSLTRTHTDTQYF.

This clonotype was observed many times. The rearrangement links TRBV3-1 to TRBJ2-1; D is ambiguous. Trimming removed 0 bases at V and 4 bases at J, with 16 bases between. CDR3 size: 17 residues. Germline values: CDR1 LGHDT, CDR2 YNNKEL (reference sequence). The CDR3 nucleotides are TGTGCCAGCAGCCAAGATAGTGGGTGGATAGGATACAATGAGCAGTTCTTC. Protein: CASSQDSGWIGYNEQFF.

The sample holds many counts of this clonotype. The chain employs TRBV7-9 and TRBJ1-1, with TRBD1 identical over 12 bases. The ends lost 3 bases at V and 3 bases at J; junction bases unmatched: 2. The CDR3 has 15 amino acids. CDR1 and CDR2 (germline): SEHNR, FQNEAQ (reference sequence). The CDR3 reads CASSFRDRGHTEAFF. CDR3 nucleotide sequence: TGTGCCAGCAGCTTTAGGGACAGGGGGCACACTGAAGCTTTCTTT.

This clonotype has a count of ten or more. CDR3: CSARATSGIGAQYF. CDR3 nucleotides: TGCAGTGCTAGAGCGACTAGCGGGATCGGTGCGCAGTACTTC. The chain employs TRBV20-1 and TRBJ2-7; TRBD2 matches 11 bases. The V gene end was trimmed by 1 base and the J gene end by 9 bases; junction bases not matched to a gene: 8. CDR1 DFQATT and CDR2 SNEGSKA come from the germline V gene (reference sequence). This CDR3 contains 14 residues.

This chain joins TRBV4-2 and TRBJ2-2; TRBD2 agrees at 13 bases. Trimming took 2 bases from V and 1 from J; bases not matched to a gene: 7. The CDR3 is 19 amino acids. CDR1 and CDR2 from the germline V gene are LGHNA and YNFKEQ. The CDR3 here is CASSQPFRTSGGNTGELFF. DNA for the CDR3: TGTGCCAGCAGCCAACCGTTCCGGACTAGCGGGGGGAACACCGGGGAGCTGTTTTTT.

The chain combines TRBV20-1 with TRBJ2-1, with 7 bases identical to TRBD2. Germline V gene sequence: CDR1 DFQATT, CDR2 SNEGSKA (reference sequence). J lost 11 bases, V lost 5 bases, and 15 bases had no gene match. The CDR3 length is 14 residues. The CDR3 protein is CSAYGEGGGFKQFF. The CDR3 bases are TGCAGTGCTTACGGTGAGGGCGGGGGATTTAAGCAGTTCTTC.

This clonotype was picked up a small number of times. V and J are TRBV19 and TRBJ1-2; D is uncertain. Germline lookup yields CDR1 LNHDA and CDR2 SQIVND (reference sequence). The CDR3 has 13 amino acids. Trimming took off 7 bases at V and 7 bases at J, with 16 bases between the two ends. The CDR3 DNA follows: TGTGCCAGTAAGGGTAAAATGTTAGGTGGCTACACCTTC. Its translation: CASKGKMLGGYTF.

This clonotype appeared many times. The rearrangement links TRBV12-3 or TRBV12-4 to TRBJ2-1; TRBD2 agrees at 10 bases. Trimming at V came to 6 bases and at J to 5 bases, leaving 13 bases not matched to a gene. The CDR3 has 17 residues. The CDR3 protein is CASSPSPGLAYDNEQFF. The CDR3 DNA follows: TGTGCCAGCAGCCCTTCCCCGGGACTAGCGTACGACAATGAGCAGTTCTTC.

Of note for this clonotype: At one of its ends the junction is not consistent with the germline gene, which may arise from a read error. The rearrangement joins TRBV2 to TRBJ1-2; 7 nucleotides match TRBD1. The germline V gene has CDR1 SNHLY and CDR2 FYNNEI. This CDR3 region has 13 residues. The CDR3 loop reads CTSSYRGTYGYTF. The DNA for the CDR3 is TGTACCAGCAGCTACAGGGGTACCTATGGCTACACCTTC.

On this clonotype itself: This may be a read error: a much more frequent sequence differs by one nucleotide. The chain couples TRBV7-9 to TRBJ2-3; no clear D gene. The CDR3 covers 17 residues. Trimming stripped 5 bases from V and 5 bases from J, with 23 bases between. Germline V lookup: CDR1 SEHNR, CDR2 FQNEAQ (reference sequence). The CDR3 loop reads CASSPRVTIENRDTQYF. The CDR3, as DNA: TGTGCCAGCAGCCCCCGGGTCACCATCGAGAACCGAGATACGCAGTATTTT.

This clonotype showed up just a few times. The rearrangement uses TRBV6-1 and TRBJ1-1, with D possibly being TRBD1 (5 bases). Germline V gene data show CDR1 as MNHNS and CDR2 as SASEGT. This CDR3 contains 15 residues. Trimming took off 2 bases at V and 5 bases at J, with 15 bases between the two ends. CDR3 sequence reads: CASSENRRGWTEAFF. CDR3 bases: TGTGCCAGCAGTGAAAATCGGCGGGGCTGGACTGAAGCTTTCTTT.

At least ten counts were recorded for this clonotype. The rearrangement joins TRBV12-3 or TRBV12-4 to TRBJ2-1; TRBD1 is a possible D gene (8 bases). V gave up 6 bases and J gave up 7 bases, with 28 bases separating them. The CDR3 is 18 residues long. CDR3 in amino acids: CASSSGTGGFKIENEQFF. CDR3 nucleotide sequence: TGTGCCAGCAGCAGCGGGACAGGAGGATTCAAAATAGAGAATGAGCAGTTCTTC.

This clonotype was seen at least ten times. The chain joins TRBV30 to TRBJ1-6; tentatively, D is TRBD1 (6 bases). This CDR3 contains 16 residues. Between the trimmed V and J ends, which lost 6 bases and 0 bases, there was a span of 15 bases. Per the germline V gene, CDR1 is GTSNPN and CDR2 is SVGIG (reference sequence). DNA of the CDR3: TGTGCCTGCGACAGGCCGCCGAGCTCCTATAATTCACCCCTCCACTTT. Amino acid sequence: CACDRPPSSYNSPLHF. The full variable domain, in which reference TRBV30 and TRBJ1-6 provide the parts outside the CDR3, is SQTIHQWPATLVQPVGSPLSLECTVEGTSNPNLYWYRQAAGRGLQLLFYSVGIGQISSEVPQNLSASRPQDRQFILSSKKLLLSDSGFYLCACDRPPSSYNSPLHFGNGTRLTVT.

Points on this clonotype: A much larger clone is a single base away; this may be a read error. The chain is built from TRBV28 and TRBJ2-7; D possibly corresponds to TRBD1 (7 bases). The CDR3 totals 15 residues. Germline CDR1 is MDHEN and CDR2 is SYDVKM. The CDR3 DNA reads TGTGCCGGCAGTACCCGGACAGGCCCGGGGGACGAGCAGTACGTC. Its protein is CAGSTRTGPGDEQYV.

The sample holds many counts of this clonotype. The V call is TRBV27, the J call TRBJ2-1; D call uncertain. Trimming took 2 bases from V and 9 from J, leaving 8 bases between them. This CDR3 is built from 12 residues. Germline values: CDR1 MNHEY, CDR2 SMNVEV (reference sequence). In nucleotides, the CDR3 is TGTGCCAGCAGTTTAGGTATGGGTGAGCAGTTCTTC. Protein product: CASSLGMGEQFF.

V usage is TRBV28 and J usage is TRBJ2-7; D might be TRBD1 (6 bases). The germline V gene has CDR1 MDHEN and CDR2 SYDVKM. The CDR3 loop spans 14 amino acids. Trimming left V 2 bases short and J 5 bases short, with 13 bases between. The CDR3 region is CASSLGGEGDEQYV. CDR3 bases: TGTGCCAGCAGTTTAGGAGGTGAGGGGGACGAGCAGTACGTC.

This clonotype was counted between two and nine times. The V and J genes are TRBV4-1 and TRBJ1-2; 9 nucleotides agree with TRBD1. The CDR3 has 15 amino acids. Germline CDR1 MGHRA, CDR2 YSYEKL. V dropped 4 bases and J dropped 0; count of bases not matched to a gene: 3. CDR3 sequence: CASSPGQGPNYGYTF. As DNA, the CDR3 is TGCGCCAGCAGCCCGGGACAGGGACCTAACTATGGCTACACCTTC.

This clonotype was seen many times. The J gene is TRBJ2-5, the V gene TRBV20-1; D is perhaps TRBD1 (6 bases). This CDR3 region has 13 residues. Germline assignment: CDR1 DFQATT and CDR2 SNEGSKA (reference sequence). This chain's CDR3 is CSAKNRAVETQYF. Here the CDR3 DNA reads TGCAGCGCAAAAAACAGGGCAGTCGAGACCCAGTACTTC.

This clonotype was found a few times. CDR3 residues: CASSLGQGVGNQPQHF. DNA of the CDR3: TGTGCCAGCAGCTTGGGACAGGGGGTCGGCAATCAGCCCCAGCATTTT. The chain joins TRBV5-5 to TRBJ1-5, with 9 bases that match TRBD1. Germline V gene sequence: CDR1 SGHKS, CDR2 YYEKEE (reference sequence). The CDR3 runs to 16 residues. J lost 2 bases, V lost 0 bases, and 3 bases had no gene match.

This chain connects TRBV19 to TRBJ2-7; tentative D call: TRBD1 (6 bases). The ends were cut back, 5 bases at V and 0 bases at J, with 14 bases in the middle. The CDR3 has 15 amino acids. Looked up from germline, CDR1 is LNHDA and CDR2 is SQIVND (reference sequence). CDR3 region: CASSPIRGTSYEQYF. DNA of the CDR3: TGTGCCAGTAGTCCCATCAGGGGCACCTCCTACGAGCAGTACTTC. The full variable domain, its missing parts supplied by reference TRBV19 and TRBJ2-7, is DGGITQSPKYLFRKEGQNVTLSCEQNLNHDAMYWYRQDPGQGLRLIYYSQIVNDFQKGDIAEGYSVSREKKESFPLTVTSAQKNPTAFYLCASSPIRGTSYEQYFGPGTRLTVT.